A single sample is the source of the 27 T cell receptor beta chains below, sequenced in a study of identical twins (dated by TCRdb to about 2016). The library was prepared using 5' RACE. This sample was sequenced with an Illumina HiSeq 2000. TCRdb took the public reads, trimmed them with fastp at Q25, ran MiXCR for clone calling and kept in-frame beta chains. CDR3 protein duplicates are merged, each entry listing the most common genes and DNA. The sample table contains 500,000 to 600,000 distinct CDR3 sequences; only one count was recorded for approximately 22% of them. Roughly 0.9% of the sample goes to the ten largest clones. These data also featured in a second study, about T cells expressing NK-cell markers.

The sequencing sample was made of CD4+ T cells sorted from blood. The receptors derive from a woman younger than 30 in good health.

The chain recombines TRBV19 with TRBJ1-6; D call uncertain. The CDR3 loop spans 14 amino acids. Germline assignment: CDR1 LNHDA and CDR2 SQIVND (reference sequence). V was pared by 3 bases and J by 7 bases, with 10 bases between. The CDR3 loop is CASSISLPNSPLHF. DNA of the CDR3: TGTGCCAGTAGTATCAGTTTGCCCAATTCACCCCTCCACTTT.

The gene calls are TRBV29-1 and TRBJ1-1; D uncertain. The CDR3 is made up of 12 amino acids. CDR1 SQVTM and CDR2 ANQGSEA come from the germline V gene. Trimming stripped 4 bases from V and 7 bases from J, with 13 bases between. The CDR3 sequence: CSVGRPHLEAFF. The DNA of the CDR3 is TGCAGCGTTGGTAGGCCCCATCTTGAAGCTTTCTTT.

V and J are TRBV5-1 and TRBJ2-2, with 8 positions matching TRBD1. The CDR3 totals 14 residues. CDR1 is SGHRS, CDR2 YFSETQ, per germline. J gave up 6 bases and V 5 bases, and 6 bases lay outside the gene matches. In DNA, the CDR3 is TGCGCCAGCAGAGCCCAGGGGGCATCCGGGGAGCTGTTTTTT. It translates to CASRAQGASGELFF.

V usage is TRBV2 and J usage is TRBJ2-7; 9 positions agree with TRBD2. After removal of 2 bases from V and 6 bases from J, the junction contained 26 bases not matched to a gene. This CDR3 comprises 21 residues. The germline gives CDR1 SNHLY, CDR2 FYNNEI. CDR3: CASSERGLLTSRGGNRFEQYF. DNA of the CDR3: TGTGCCAGCAGTGAAAGGGGGCTTCTTACTTCGCGGGGGGGCAATCGGTTCGAGCAGTACTTC.

The chain recombines TRBV12-3 or TRBV12-4 with TRBJ1-6; D gene uncertain. The CDR3 spans 15 residues. V lost 3 bases and J 0 bases, leaving 6 bases between the germline ends. CDR3 region: CASSFRSSYNSPLHF. The CDR3 nucleotides read TGTGCCAGCAGTTTCAGGAGCTCCTATAATTCACCCCTCCACTTT.

The chain couples TRBV11-1 to TRBJ1-4, with a weak D call TRBD1 (5 bases). V lost 0 bases, J lost 3 bases, and 17 bases lay in between. Germline CDR1 reads SGHAT; CDR2 reads FQDESV (reference sequence). The CDR3 sequence is 18 residues long. CDR3 protein: CASSLAFGGQGSNEKLFF. CDR3 DNA: TGTGCCAGCAGCTTAGCTTTCGGAGGGCAGGGATCTAATGAAAAACTGTTTTTT.

The chain employs TRBV20-1 and TRBJ1-1; D not certain. V was shortened by 6 bases and J by 2 bases, with 7 bases between the two germline ends. Germline lookup yields CDR1 DFQATT and CDR2 SNEGSKA (reference sequence). CDR3 size: 11 residues. The DNA for the CDR3 is TGCAGTGCCCCGTTTAACACTGAAGCTTTCTTT. This translates into CSAPFNTEAFF.

This clonotype has only a few counts. This chain links TRBV20-1 with TRBJ2-3, with D perhaps TRBD1 or TRBD2 (5 bases each). The germline V gene encodes CDR1 DFQATT and CDR2 SNEGSKA (reference sequence). Between the trimmed V and J ends, which lost 5 bases and 1 base, there was a span of 16 bases. CDR3 size: 15 residues. In DNA form, the CDR3 reads TGCAGTGCTCGGACCCCGGGACGTGGCACAGATACGCAGTATTTT. Amino acids: CSARTPGRGTDTQYF.

The chain joins TRBV19 to TRBJ2-1, with TRBD1 matching over 12 bases. Trimming removed 7 bases from V and 9 bases from J; junction bases left unmatched: 10. The CDR3 is made up of 15 amino acids. Germline CDR1 is LNHDA and CDR2 is SQIVND (reference sequence). The CDR3 reads CASTSGDRGRGEQFF. In DNA form, the CDR3 reads TGTGCCAGTACCTCAGGGGACAGGGGGCGGGGTGAGCAGTTCTTC.

In this sample, this clonotype turned up a few times. The chain is built from TRBV7-9 and TRBJ2-1; 10 bases align to TRBD2. V shed 5 bases, J shed 6 bases, and the junction held 7 bases outside the gene matches. The CDR3 extends over 15 amino acids. The germline CDR1 and CDR2 sequences are SEHNR and FQNEAQ (reference sequence). CDR3 protein: CASSLWASGSNEQFF. Here the CDR3 DNA reads TGTGCCAGCAGCCTTTGGGCTAGCGGGAGCAATGAGCAGTTCTTC.

This clonotype appeared many times. J is TRBJ2-4 and V is TRBV7-2; maybe TRBD1 (6 bases). The V and J ends lost 5 bases and 1 base respectively, with 18 bases between them. Looked up from germline, CDR1 is SGHTA and CDR2 is FQGNSA. The CDR3 covers 17 residues. CDR3 nucleotide sequence: TGTGCCAGCAGCGCACCGACAGGACGTGGGGCCAAAAACATTCAGTACTTC. Its protein product is CASSAPTGRGAKNIQYF.

The table lists this clonotype with a few counts. CDR3 in amino acids: CATRLVEGGEQYF. The CDR3 bases are TGTGCCACCCGACTAGTTGAAGGAGGCGAGCAGTACTTC. This sequence joins TRBV25-1 and TRBJ2-7; D perhaps matches TRBD2 (6 bases). The CDR3 has 13 amino acids. Germline CDR1 and CDR2: MGHDK and SYGVNS. The V and J ends lost 10 bases and 6 bases respectively, with 19 bases between them.

This clonotype was observed a few times. V and J are TRBV13 and TRBJ2-3; D is possibly TRBD2 (7 bases). V dropped 5 bases and J dropped 4 bases, with 13 bases sitting between them. CDR3 length equals 14 residues. From germline, CDR1 is PRHDT and CDR2 FYEKMQ (reference sequence). CDR3 amino acids: CASSPGGHPDTQYF. The CDR3 nucleotides are TGTGCCAGCAGCCCGGGGGGCCACCCAGATACGCAGTATTTT.

This clonotype occurred a few times. The chain employs TRBV12-3 or TRBV12-4 and TRBJ2-5; maybe TRBD2 (6 bases). V was clipped by 6 bases and J by 7 bases, with 12 bases between them. The CDR3 sequence is 12 residues long. The CDR3 here is CASRETSLTQYF. Here the CDR3 DNA reads TGTGCCAGCAGGGAGACTAGTTTGACCCAGTACTTC.

The chain employs TRBV11-2 and TRBJ1-5; D gene ambiguous. Germline values: CDR1 SGHAT, CDR2 FQNNGV. V dropped 5 bases and J dropped 7 bases, with 15 bases sitting between them. CDR3 length: 14 residues. The CDR3 region has the DNA TGTGCCAGCAGCGCTGGTGGTAGTCGGCAGCCCCAGCATTTT. It encodes CASSAGGSRQPQHF.

This chain links TRBV5-1 with TRBJ2-1, with a weak D call TRBD2 (7 bases). CDR3 size: 15 residues. CDR1 SGHRS and CDR2 YFSETQ come from the germline V gene. V was cut by 4 bases and J by 6 bases, with 17 bases left in between. Here the CDR3 reads CASSLGGVYGNEQFF. CDR3 nucleotide sequence: TGCGCCAGCAGCCTAGGGGGGGTGTACGGCAATGAGCAGTTCTTC.

This clonotype was detected only a few times. The junction differs from germline at one of its ends, possibly a read error. This chain uses TRBV5-1 with TRBJ2-1, with a weak D call TRBD1 (7 bases). This CDR3 contains 15 residues. The germline V gene has CDR1 SGHRS and CDR2 YFSETQ. CDR3: CASSLGGTAYNEQFF. The CDR3 bases are TGTGCCAGCAGCTTGGGCGGGACAGCGTACAATGAGCAGTTCTTC.

This clonotype turned up a few times. The chain links TRBV3-1 to TRBJ2-2; D is unclear. Trimming shortened V by 1 base and J by 7 bases, and 10 bases separated the two germline ends. The CDR3 extends over 14 amino acids. Germline lookup yields CDR1 LGHDT and CDR2 YNNKEL (reference sequence). CDR3 DNA sequence: TGTGCCAGCAGCCAAGGGGGAAGTGGCGGGGAGCTGTTTTTT. This translates into CASSQGGSGGELFF.

The V gene is TRBV7-2, the J gene TRBJ2-7, with TRBD2 identical over 9 bases. Germline trimming cut 4 bases from V and 6 bases from J; bases unmatched to any gene: 7. Germline CDR1 is SGHTA and CDR2 is FQGNSA. CDR3 size: 14 residues. The CDR3 DNA follows: TGTGCCAGCAGCTCGACTAGCGGTGGAATCGAGCAGTACTTC. Translating it yields CASSSTSGGIEQYF.

The chain combines TRBV9 with TRBJ1-3; D not resolved. V lost 2 bases, J lost 4 bases, and 7 bases lay in between. The CDR3 has 13 amino acids. Germline CDR1 SGDLS, CDR2 YYNGEE. CDR3 amino acids: CASSVATGNTIYF. Here the CDR3 DNA reads TGTGCCAGCAGCGTTGCGACAGGAAACACCATATATTTT.

This clonotype was detected only a few times. The chain couples TRBV9 to TRBJ2-1; 8 nucleotides match TRBD2. Germline assignment: CDR1 SGDLS and CDR2 YYNGEE. This CDR3 region has 16 residues. Unmatched junction bases numbered 7, after V lost 0 bases and J lost 5 bases. DNA for the CDR3: TGTGCCAGCAGCGTAGTGCCGGGAGGGCCCAACAATGAGCAGTTCTTC. Translated, it gives CASSVVPGGPNNEQFF.

The chain joins TRBV20-1 to TRBJ2-7; 9 nucleotides line up with TRBD1. CDR1 and CDR2 from the germline V gene are DFQATT and SNEGSKA (reference sequence). The CDR3 is 15 amino acids. Trimming cost V 6 bases and J 6 bases; bases outside gene matches: 15. This CDR3 reads CSAFFAGTGSREQYF. As DNA, the CDR3 is TGCAGTGCCTTTTTCGCCGGGACAGGGTCTCGCGAGCAGTACTTC.

V gene TRBV20-1 combines with J gene TRBJ2-3, with D perhaps assigned TRBD1 or TRBD2 (5 bases each). The germline V gene has CDR1 DFQATT and CDR2 SNEGSKA (reference sequence). V shed 5 bases and J shed 6 bases, with 18 bases lying between them. The CDR3 totals 14 residues. Here the CDR3 reads CSASGPPSPDTQYF. The CDR3 DNA follows: TGCAGTGCTTCGGGACCGCCGAGTCCCGATACGCAGTATTTT.

The chain employs TRBV29-1 and TRBJ1-1, with TRBD1 as a possible D gene (6 bases). CDR1 is SQVTM and CDR2 is ANQGSEA in the germline V gene. Trimming cost V 3 bases and J 2 bases, with 10 bases left between them. The CDR3 is 13 residues long. CDR3 sequence: CSVDRGANTEAFF. In DNA form, the CDR3 reads TGCAGCGTTGACCGGGGGGCCAACACTGAAGCTTTCTTT.

This clonotype was detected a few times. The CDR3 loop is CAITEQLNQPQHF. The CDR3 coding sequence is TGTGCCATCACGGAGCAGCTCAATCAGCCCCAGCATTTT. The V and J genes are TRBV10-3 and TRBJ1-5, with D unclear. The V end lost 7 bases, the J end lost 3 bases, and 10 bases lay between the germline ends. In germline, CDR1 is ENHRY, CDR2 SYGVKD. The CDR3 loop spans 13 amino acids.

This clonotype was seen at least ten times. Here the CDR3 reads CSAGTSGSRGTDTQYF. In DNA form, the CDR3 reads TGCAGTGCTGGGACTAGCGGGAGTCGGGGCACAGATACGCAGTATTTT. The V call is TRBV20-1, the J call TRBJ2-3; 14 nucleotides match TRBD2. The CDR3 loop spans 16 amino acids. With V trimmed by 5 bases and J by 1 base, 5 bases remained unmatched. Germline assignment: CDR1 DFQATT and CDR2 SNEGSKA (reference sequence).

The chain is built from TRBV29-1 and TRBJ1-1; D gene uncertain. V lost 4 bases and J 6 bases, leaving 12 bases between the germline ends. The CDR3 runs 12 residues. From germline, CDR1 is SQVTM and CDR2 ANQGSEA. CDR3 in DNA: TGCAGCGTTGCCCAGAGGTCGGCTGAAGCTTTCTTT. Translated: CSVAQRSAEAFF.